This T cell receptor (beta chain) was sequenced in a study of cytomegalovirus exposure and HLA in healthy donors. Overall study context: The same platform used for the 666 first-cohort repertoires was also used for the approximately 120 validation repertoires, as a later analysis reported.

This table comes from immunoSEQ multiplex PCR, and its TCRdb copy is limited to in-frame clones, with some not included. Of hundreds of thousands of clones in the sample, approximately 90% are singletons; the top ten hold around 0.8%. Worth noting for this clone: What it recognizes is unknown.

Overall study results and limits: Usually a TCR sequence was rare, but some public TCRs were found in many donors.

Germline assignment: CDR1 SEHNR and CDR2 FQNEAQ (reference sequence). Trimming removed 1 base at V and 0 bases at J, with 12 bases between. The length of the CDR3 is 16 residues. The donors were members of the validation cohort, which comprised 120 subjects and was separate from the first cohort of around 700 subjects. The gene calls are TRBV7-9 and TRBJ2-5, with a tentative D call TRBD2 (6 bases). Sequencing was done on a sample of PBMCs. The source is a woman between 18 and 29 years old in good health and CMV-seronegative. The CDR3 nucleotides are TGTGCCAGCAGCTTAGGTGTAGCGGTGTACCAAGAGACCCAGTACTTC. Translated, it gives CASSLGVAVYQETQYF.